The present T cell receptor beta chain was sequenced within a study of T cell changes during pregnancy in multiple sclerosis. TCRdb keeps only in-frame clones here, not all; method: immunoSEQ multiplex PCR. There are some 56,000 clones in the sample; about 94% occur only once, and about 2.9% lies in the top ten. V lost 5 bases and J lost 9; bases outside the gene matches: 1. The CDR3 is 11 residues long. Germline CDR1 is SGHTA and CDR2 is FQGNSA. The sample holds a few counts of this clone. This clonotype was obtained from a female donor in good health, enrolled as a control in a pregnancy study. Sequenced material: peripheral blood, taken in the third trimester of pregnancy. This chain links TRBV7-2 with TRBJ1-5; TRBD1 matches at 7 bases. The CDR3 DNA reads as TGTGCCAGCAGCCAGGGGGGGCCCCAGCATTTT. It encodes CASSQGGPQHF.